Shown below are 28 T cell receptor beta chains from a single sample sequenced in a study of regulatory T cells in long-lasting Graves disease. Investigators prepared the TCR beta libraries by applying iRepertoire HTBI primers and Arm-PCR of CDR3 regions. TCRdb passed the multiplex PCR reads through MiXCR, listing each CDR3 protein once. Seen here are 420,000 or so distinct CDR3 sequences, around 20% observed once, and the top ten hold about a quarter. Specified time point: persistent/refractory GD, antithyroid drugs over 5 years with positive TRAb. There was RNA extracted from PBMCs, and the TCR library was made from it. This sample comprised peripheral blood mononuclear cells (PBMCs), obtained when the disease was refractory, from a patient treated with antithyroid drugs. The receptors were sampled from a female donor with Graves disease.

CDR3 DNA sequence: TGTGCCAGCAGTGAATGGACAGGGGGAGCAGATACGCAGTATTTT. Its protein product is CASSEWTGGADTQYF. This chain links TRBV6-2 or TRBV6-3 with TRBJ2-3; 10 bases align to TRBD1. The germline V gene encodes CDR1 MNHEY and CDR2 SVGEGT. The CDR3 sequence is 15 residues long. The V gene end was trimmed by 5 bases and the J gene end by 4 bases; junction bases not matched to a gene: 6.

CDR3: CASTSVETQYGYTF. CDR3 coding DNA: TGTGCCAGCACCTCCGTGGAAACGCAGTATGGCTACACCTTC. The rearrangement uses TRBV7-9 and TRBJ1-2; unclear D gene. Trimming cost V 7 bases and J 5 bases, with 17 bases left between them. There are 14 residues in the CDR3. Germline CDR1 SEHNR, CDR2 FQNEAQ (reference sequence).

A word on this clonotype: Mismatch with germline at one junction end may stem from a read error. The chain joins TRBV30 to TRBJ1-2; a possible D gene is TRBD1 (5 bases). Germline V gene data show CDR1 as GTSNPN and CDR2 as SVGIG (reference sequence). The CDR3 is 16 residues long. In DNA, the CDR3 is TGTGCCTGGAGTTCCCGGGACGCAAGGAGGAACTATGGCTACGCCTTC. This codes for CAWSSRDARRNYGYAF.

This clonotype was seen ten or more times. The rearrangement links TRBV6-1 to TRBJ1-2; D is uncertain. Germline CDR1 is MNHNS and CDR2 is SASEGT. There are 15 residues in the CDR3. V lost 2 bases to trimming and J lost 1 base, with 11 bases between them. In DNA, the CDR3 is TGTGCCAGCAGTGAAAGTGTCAGGAGTAACTATGGCTACACCTTC. The encoded protein is CASSESVRSNYGYTF.

The chain has TRBV10-3 and TRBJ2-1; 8 bases map to TRBD1. V was clipped by 6 bases and J by 0 bases; unmatched bases: 10. This CDR3 is built from 17 residues. Looked up from germline, CDR1 is ENHRY and CDR2 is SYGVKD. The CDR3 nucleotides read TGTGCCATCAGCGCAAACAGGGGGATGAACTCCTACAATGAGCAGTTCTTC. Translation gives CAISANRGMNSYNEQFF.

The chain combines TRBV5-1 with TRBJ2-5; 12 bases are a match to TRBD2. This CDR3 has 15 residues. Trimming took 3 bases from V and 3 from J; bases not matched to a gene: 3. Per the germline V gene, CDR1 is SGHRS and CDR2 is YFSETQ. CDR3 coding DNA: TGCGCCAGCAGCTCCCTAGCGGGAGGGGAAGAGACCCAGTACTTC. This gives the protein CASSSLAGGEETQYF.

The chain has TRBV30 and TRBJ1-1; no clear D gene. This CDR3 is built from 13 residues. The V gene's germline CDR1 is GTSNPN and CDR2 SVGIG (reference sequence). V was trimmed by 4 bases and J by 1 base, leaving 10 bases between them. The CDR3 coding sequence is TGTGCCTGGAACGGAGCTTCGAACACTGAAGCTTTCTTT. This codes for CAWNGASNTEAFF.

The chain uses TRBV12-3 or TRBV12-4 and TRBJ2-5; 7 bases agree with TRBD2. This CDR3 contains 16 residues. The V gene end was trimmed by 3 bases and the J gene end by 3 bases; junction bases not matched to a gene: 10. The CDR3 is CASSFRGGAGKETQYF. CDR3 nucleotide sequence: TGTGCCAGCAGTTTTAGGGGAGGAGCGGGGAAAGAGACCCAGTACTTC.

Ten or more counts support this clonotype. This rearrangement joins TRBV5-1 to TRBJ1-2; maybe TRBD1 (5 bases). The germline CDR1 and CDR2 sequences are SGHRS and YFSETQ. V shed 4 bases and J shed 8 bases, with 27 bases lying between them. CDR3 size: 17 residues. CDR3 loop: CASSPEFPGPTRGGYTF. The CDR3 DNA reads as TGCGCCAGCAGCCCGGAATTTCCGGGACCCACAAGGGGCGGCTACACCTTC.

This clonotype has a count of ten or more. This chain links TRBV28 with TRBJ2-7; 7 bases agree with TRBD2. The CDR3 extends over 16 amino acids. V lost 4 bases, J lost 5 bases, and 14 bases stayed unmatched. Germline V gives CDR1 MDHEN, CDR2 SYDVKM. As DNA, the CDR3 is TGTGCCAGCAGTTCTCGTATAAGCGGGACGAGTAACGAGCAGTACTTC. This translates into CASSSRISGTSNEQYF.

This clonotype was recorded once. V gene TRBV7-2 combines with J gene TRBJ2-2, with 9 bases fitting TRBD2. Trimming removed 6 bases from V and 4 bases from J; junction bases left unmatched: 12. Looked up from germline, CDR1 is SGHTA and CDR2 is FQGNSA. CDR3 length: 17 residues. The CDR3 protein is CASSPRTGLALTGELFF. CDR3 in DNA: TGTGCCAGCAGTCCACGTACGGGACTAGCCCTCACCGGGGAGCTGTTTTTT.

The chain joins TRBV28 to TRBJ2-3, with 8 bases identical to TRBD2. CDR3 length: 18 residues. Germline CDR1 is MDHEN and CDR2 is SYDVKM. Germline trimming cut 6 bases from V and 1 base from J; bases unmatched to any gene: 15. The chain's CDR3 is CASSYGLSGGDGTDTQYF. CDR3 nucleotides: TGTGCCAGCAGCTACGGACTATCGGGAGGGGACGGCACAGATACGCAGTATTTT.

In this sample, this clonotype turned up many times. The rearrangement joins TRBV6-1 to TRBJ1-1; D unclear. The germline gives CDR1 MNHNS, CDR2 SASEGT. Trimming removed 8 bases from V and 3 bases from J, with 10 bases in between. This CDR3 has 12 residues. CDR3: CASQVADTEAFF. The CDR3 DNA reads as TGTGCCAGCCAGGTGGCGGACACTGAAGCTTTCTTT.

This clonotype was seen only a few times. V usage is TRBV15 and J usage is TRBJ1-1, with D perhaps TRBD1 (6 bases). This CDR3 spans 16 amino acids. Per germline, CDR1 LNHNV and CDR2 YYDKDF (reference sequence). Trimming pared 8 bases from V and 6 bases from J, leaving 25 bases between. The CDR3 DNA reads as TGTGCCACCTCCAGCTGGGCAGGGGCGTCTATCTCTGAAGCTTTCTTT. Its translation is CATSSWAGASISEAFF.

This clonotype was observed a few times. This rearrangement joins TRBV30 to TRBJ1-1, with no clear D. Trimming took 0 bases from V and 0 from J, leaving 8 bases between them. The CDR3 has 14 amino acids. Germline V gene lookup returns CDR1 GTSNPN and CDR2 SVGIG (reference sequence). CDR3 DNA sequence: TGTGCCTGGAGTGTTGCAGCTCTGAACACTGAAGCTTTCTTT. Translated, it gives CAWSVAALNTEAFF.

CDR3 sequence reads: CASSLEDEKLFF. Here the CDR3 DNA reads TGTGCCAGCAGCTTAGAAGATGAAAAACTGTTTTTT. This chain links TRBV7-9 with TRBJ1-4; no reliable D call. The germline V gene has CDR1 SEHNR and CDR2 FQNEAQ (reference sequence). The germline V and J ends were trimmed by 1 base and 6 bases, with 3 bases remaining between them. The CDR3 runs to 12 residues.

This clonotype was picked up a small number of times. This chain links TRBV27 with TRBJ1-5; 7 nucleotides agree with TRBD1. Trimming cost V 2 bases and J 3 bases; bases outside gene matches: 4. The CDR3 totals 15 residues. Germline V gene lookup returns CDR1 MNHEY and CDR2 SMNVEV (reference sequence). Written as DNA, the CDR3 is TGTGCCAGCAGTTTAGAGGGGGCGGACAATCAGCCCCAGCATTTT. Residues: CASSLEGADNQPQHF.

This clonotype was seen more than once but under ten times. The V and J genes are TRBV3-1 and TRBJ2-3, with 12 bases identical to TRBD2. The CDR3 is 15 amino acids. Germline V gene sequence: CDR1 LGHDT, CDR2 YNNKEL (reference sequence). Trimming removed 5 bases from V and 4 bases from J; junction bases left unmatched: 4. The CDR3: CASSLTSGRADTQYF. Written as DNA, the CDR3 is TGTGCCAGCAGCTTGACTAGCGGGAGAGCAGATACGCAGTATTTT.

J is TRBJ1-3 and V is TRBV4-3; D gene ambiguous. The germline V gene has CDR1 LGHNA and CDR2 YSLEER. V was clipped by 4 bases and J by 3 bases, with 19 bases between them. The CDR3 runs 17 residues. For the CDR3, the DNA is TGCGCCAGCAGCCGTCAACAGCAAAGATTCGGTGGAAACACCATATATTTT. Translating it yields CASSRQQQRFGGNTIYF.

This clonotype was found many times. The rearrangement links TRBV7-8 to TRBJ1-1; weak D call: TRBD1 (6 bases). Germline CDR1 reads SGHVS; CDR2 reads FQNEAQ. The V and J ends lost 1 base and 4 bases respectively, with 16 bases between them. The CDR3 has 16 amino acids. In nucleotides, the CDR3 is TGTGCCAGCAGCTTAGGAGGCTGGGGGCAAAGCACTGAAGCTTTCTTT. This codes for CASSLGGWGQSTEAFF.

This rearrangement joins TRBV6-1 to TRBJ2-7; D tentatively reads TRBD1 or TRBD2 (5 bases each). The CDR3 is 12 amino acids. Germline lookup yields CDR1 MNHNS and CDR2 SASEGT. Trimming shortened V by 7 bases and J by 3 bases, and 10 bases separated the two germline ends. CDR3 region: CASTGTVYEQYF. CDR3 DNA sequence: TGTGCCAGCACCGGGACCGTCTACGAGCAGTACTTC.

The rearrangement joins TRBV6-9 to TRBJ2-6; tentative D call: TRBD2 (5 bases). Germline V lookup: CDR1 MNHGY, CDR2 SVAAGI. The CDR3 loop spans 18 amino acids. Trimming took off 2 bases at V and 0 bases at J, with 14 bases between the two ends. The chain's CDR3 is CASSYRTGLSSGANVLTF. CDR3 DNA sequence: TGTGCCAGCAGTTATAGGACTGGATTGAGCTCTGGGGCCAACGTCCTGACTTTC.

CDR3 in amino acids: CASSRGQGDSPLHF. The DNA of the CDR3 is TGTGCCAGCAGCCGCGGACAGGGGGACTCACCCCTCCACTTT. The chain couples TRBV7-9 to TRBJ1-6; 10 bases agree with TRBD1. Germline V lookup: CDR1 SEHNR, CDR2 FQNEAQ (reference sequence). Trimming at V came to 5 bases and at J to 10 bases, leaving 5 bases not matched to a gene. This CDR3 has 14 amino acids. The full variable domain, completed using reference TRBV7-9 and TRBJ1-6, is DTGVSQNPRHKITKRGQNVTFRCDPISEHNRLYWYRQTLGQGPEFLTYFQNEAQLEKSRLLSDRFSAERPKGSFSTLEIQRTEQGDSAMYLCASSRGQGDSPLHFGNGTRLTVT.

Notes on this clonotype: A much larger clone differs from this one at a single base, so this may be a read error. V gene TRBV28 combines with J gene TRBJ2-2; D not resolved. The ends were cut back, 5 bases at V and 4 bases at J, with 23 bases in the middle. The CDR3 has 18 residues. Germline CDR1 is MDHEN and CDR2 is SYDVKM. CDR3 coding DNA: TGTGCCAGCAGTCCACGCCCGCAGACTCCAACCTTCACCGGGGAGCTGTTTTTT. Its protein product is CASSPRPQTPTFTGELFF.

This clonotype was seen at least ten times. The chain uses TRBV3-1 and TRBJ2-4, with 10 bases lining up with TRBD1. The CDR3 runs to 16 residues. The germline CDR1 and CDR2 sequences are LGHDT and YNNKEL (reference sequence). V was clipped by 0 bases and J by 3 bases; unmatched bases: 2. CDR3: CASSQEGTGVKNIQYF. The CDR3 nucleotides read TGTGCCAGCAGCCAAGAAGGGACAGGGGTCAAAAACATTCAGTACTTC.

The chain couples TRBV6-1 to TRBJ1-1; TRBD1 matches at 8 bases. The V and J ends lost 6 bases and 3 bases, in that order; junction bases with no gene match: 3. This CDR3 region has 13 residues. Germline CDR1 reads MNHNS; CDR2 reads SASEGT. As DNA, the CDR3 is TGTGCCAGCAGGATGACAGGGGACACTGAAGCTTTCTTT. This gives the protein CASRMTGDTEAFF.

V usage is TRBV12-3 or TRBV12-4 and J usage is TRBJ1-2; 7 bases match TRBD1. V lost 6 bases to trimming and J lost 8 bases; unmatched junction nucleotides: 12. This CDR3 has 14 amino acids. The CDR3 sequence: CASRSHRGLLGYTF. CDR3 in DNA: TGTGCCAGCAGATCCCACAGGGGTTTGTTAGGCTACACCTTC.

CDR3 DNA sequence: TGTGCCAGCAGCCAACACAGGGGCCGGTACGAGCAGTACTTC. Protein sequence: CASSQHRGRYEQYF. V gene TRBV14 combines with J gene TRBJ2-7; 7 bases match TRBD1. V trimming: 2 bases; J trimming: 4 bases; junction bases outside the gene matches: 5. The CDR3 contains 14 residues. Germline V lookup: CDR1 SGHDN, CDR2 FVKESK.